Shown below are 14 T cell receptor beta chains from a single sample sequenced in a study of blood T cell repertoires in COVID-19. This table comes from immunoSEQ multiplex PCR, and its TCRdb copy is limited to in-frame clones, with some not included. The table includes roughly 190,000 clones, roughly nine tenths detected once. The sequenced material came from PBMCs or T cells enriched from blood (not recorded which). The receptors derive from a woman in her thirties or forties in a cohort exposed to, infected with or recovered from COVID-19 (not recorded which).

CDR3 in amino acids: CASSSTGTQYF. As DNA, the CDR3 is TGCGCCAGCAGCTCCACGGGGACCCAGTACTTC. This rearrangement joins TRBV5-1 to TRBJ2-5; D is uncertain. The ends were cut back, 3 bases at V and 7 bases at J, with 7 bases in the middle. This CDR3 contains 11 residues. Germline CDR1 and CDR2: SGHRS and YFSETQ.

This clone was counted between two and nine times. V is TRBV4-3 and J is TRBJ1-1; TRBD1 might be the D (6 bases). The V and J ends lost 0 bases and 1 base respectively, with 12 bases between them. Germline-derived CDR1 and CDR2 are LGHNA and YSLEER. The CDR3 is made up of 16 amino acids. CDR3 loop: CASSQDLPGQNTEAFF. For the CDR3, the DNA is TGCGCCAGCAGCCAAGATTTGCCGGGACAGAACACTGAAGCTTTCTTT.

This chain joins TRBV11-3 and TRBJ2-6; 8 nucleotides align to TRBD1. J lost 0 bases, V lost 7 bases, and 5 bases had no gene match. This CDR3 spans 16 amino acids. Germline V gives CDR1 SGHNT, CDR2 YENEEA. The CDR3: CASKGQGDSGANVLTF. CDR3 DNA: TGTGCCAGCAAAGGACAGGGAGACTCTGGGGCCAACGTCCTGACTTTC.

V usage is TRBV5-5 and J usage is TRBJ2-7, with D tentatively TRBD2 (6 bases). The CDR3 loop spans 15 amino acids. Trimming took 1 base from V and 2 from J, leaving 13 bases between them. Germline V gene lookup returns CDR1 SGHKS and CDR2 YYEKEE (reference sequence). The CDR3 sequence is CASSLNFGGPYEQYF. CDR3 nucleotides: TGTGCCAGCAGCTTGAATTTCGGAGGGCCCTACGAGCAGTACTTC.

The chain carries TRBV4-3 and TRBJ1-6, with TRBD1 as a possible D gene (6 bases). Germline V CDR1 and CDR2: LGHNA, YSLEER. The CDR3 has 14 amino acids. V was clipped by 4 bases and J by 9 bases, with 13 bases between them. In DNA, the CDR3 is TGCGCCAGCAGCCGGGGGCAGGATGGTTCACCCCTCCACTTT. Residues: CASSRGQDGSPLHF.

The chain recombines TRBV6-2 or TRBV6-3 with TRBJ2-7; D call uncertain. There are 13 residues in the CDR3. The ends were cut back, 4 bases at V and 3 bases at J, with 10 bases in the middle. Germline V gene sequence: CDR1 MNHEY, CDR2 SVGEGT. Here the CDR3 reads CASSSGLDYEQYF. The CDR3 bases are TGTGCCAGCAGTTCAGGCTTAGACTACGAGCAGTACTTC.

The genes are TRBV27 and TRBJ2-2; the D gene is possibly TRBD2 (5 bases). The CDR3 length is 14 residues. Germline lookup yields CDR1 MNHEY and CDR2 SMNVEV (reference sequence). Trimming pared 7 bases from V and 4 bases from J, leaving 13 bases between. For the CDR3, the DNA is TGTGCCAGCAAAGCATACGAGGGCACCGGGGAGCTGTTTTTT. Translating it yields CASKAYEGTGELFF.

V usage is TRBV11-2 and J usage is TRBJ2-7; 12 bases are shared with TRBD1. This CDR3 has 14 residues. The V gene's germline CDR1 is SGHAT and CDR2 FQNNGV. J gave up 3 bases and V 10 bases, and 7 bases lay outside the gene matches. CDR3 sequence: CATSGQGAGYEQYF. The CDR3 nucleotides read TGTGCCACCTCGGGACAGGGGGCTGGCTACGAGCAGTACTTC.

The chain uses TRBV7-2 and TRBJ2-7, with a tentative D call TRBD2 (7 bases). V was cut by 3 bases and J by 6 bases, with 12 bases left in between. From germline, CDR1 is SGHTA and CDR2 FQGNSA. This CDR3 spans 13 amino acids. Written as DNA, the CDR3 is TGTGCCAGCAGCTTGGGGAGGGGGGGCGAGCAGTACTTC. The encoded protein is CASSLGRGGEQYF.

V usage is TRBV18 and J usage is TRBJ2-7; D gene unclear. Germline V lookup: CDR1 KGHSH, CDR2 LQKENI. This CDR3 region has 13 residues. V was pared by 4 bases and J by 0 bases, with 7 bases between. This CDR3 reads CASSQRVSYEQYF. The DNA for the CDR3 is TGTGCCAGCTCACAACGAGTCTCCTACGAGCAGTACTTC.

V usage is TRBV28 and J usage is TRBJ1-5; 9 nucleotides line up with TRBD1. The CDR3 has 14 residues. Trimming took 8 bases from V and 7 from J; bases not matched to a gene: 9. CDR1 MDHEN and CDR2 SYDVKM come from the germline V gene. The CDR3 region is CASPWDRVGQPQHF. The DNA for the CDR3 is TGTGCCAGCCCGTGGGACAGGGTGGGACAGCCCCAGCATTTT.

This chain links TRBV27 with TRBJ2-3, with 7 bases that match TRBD2. The CDR3 consists of 15 residues. The V and J ends lost 8 bases and 0 bases, in that order; junction bases with no gene match: 8. CDR1 and CDR2 from the germline V gene are MNHEY and SMNVEV (reference sequence). CDR3: CASGGAGRSTDTQYF. The DNA of the CDR3 is TGTGCCAGCGGGGGAGCGGGGAGAAGCACAGATACGCAGTATTTT.

The gene calls are TRBV5-4 and TRBJ2-1, with TRBD2 as a possible D gene (7 bases). V gave up 10 bases and J gave up 1 base, with 24 bases separating them. This CDR3 region has 17 residues. Germline CDR1 and CDR2: SGHNT and YYREEE (reference sequence). Here the CDR3 reads CAGGGHQKRSSYNEQFF. CDR3 in DNA: TGTGCCGGGGGGGGGCATCAAAAGCGTTCGTCCTACAATGAGCAGTTCTTC.

This clone was found once. The chain couples TRBV7-8 to TRBJ1-1; D not resolved. The CDR3 is made up of 12 amino acids. The V gene lost 4 bases and the J gene lost 7 bases, with 10 bases spanning the gap. CDR1 is SGHVS and CDR2 is FQNEAQ in the germline V gene. The CDR3 DNA reads as TGTGCCAGCAGCTACCGCTTCGGTGAAGCTTTCTTT. It encodes CASSYRFGEAFF.